This entry is about one T cell receptor (beta chain). The protocol was immunoSEQ multiplex PCR, while the TCRdb copy is restricted to in-frame clones and leaves out a portion. The table has tens of thousands of clones, approximately 91% seen once. This entry belongs to a study of control samples from healthy donors and cancer patients. Germline V gives CDR1 KGHSH, CDR2 LQKENI. This CDR3 spans 14 amino acids. V lost 3 bases to trimming and J lost 7 bases; unmatched junction nucleotides: 6. This receptor was obtained from a woman aged 55-75 years in good health. Sequences were obtained from blood. The chain couples TRBV18 to TRBJ1-5; 7 nucleotides agree with TRBD1. The DNA of the CDR3 is TGTGCCAGCTCACCCTTCCAGGGGGAACAGCCCCAGCATTTT. It specifies CASSPFQGEQPQHF.